This T cell receptor beta chain is from a study of cytomegalovirus exposure and HLA in healthy donors. Study-wide results and caveats: As was reported, the classifier diagnosed cytomegalovirus status with high specificity and sensitivity. Indistinguishability led to the exclusion of some V segments, TRBV6-2 and TRBV6-3 included. Researchers catalogued some 160 TCR beta chains as cytomegalovirus-associated.

The CDR3 has 15 amino acids. Germline V CDR1 and CDR2: LNHNV, YYDKDF (reference sequence). Trimming took 3 bases from V and 10 from J, leaving 19 bases between them. Of note for this clone: The antigen remains undetermined.

Nominal health characterized the donors when sampled, though unrecorded immune exposures were likely. Vbeta (60) and Jbeta (13) primers were used in the PCR. Assay used: immunoSEQ multiplex PCR; TCRdb lists only in-frame clones, some missing. This table has just over 95,000 clones, around 79% appearing once. The specimen was PBMCs. The genes are TRBV15 and TRBJ1-5; a possible D gene is TRBD1 (6 bases). The clonotype originates from a woman aged 40 to 50 in good health and CMV-seronegative. This CDR3 reads CATSSSRGRGGPQHF. CDR3 DNA: TGTGCCACCAGCAGCTCCAGGGGCCGGGGTGGACCCCAGCATTTT.